The 12 T cell receptor beta chains listed next were all sequenced from one sample in a study of cytomegalovirus exposure and HLA in healthy donors. The study ran its PCR with 60 Vbeta and 13 Jbeta primers. Produced via immunoSEQ multiplex PCR; TCRdb's table is partial and in-frame only. The table includes 110,000 to 150,000 clones, around a tenth detected once. Source material: PBMCs. The receptors come from a man over 45 in good health and CMV-seronegative.

This chain uses TRBV5-1 with TRBJ2-3; 10 bases match TRBD2. The J segment lost 2 bases and the V segment lost 0 bases, leaving 3 bases of the junction unmatched. This CDR3 comprises 16 residues. The germline V gene has CDR1 SGHRS and CDR2 YFSETQ. The CDR3 nucleotides are TGCGCCAGCAGCTTGGGACTAGCGGGCACCACAGATACGCAGTATTTT. As protein: CASSLGLAGTTDTQYF.

The chain has TRBV25-1 and TRBJ1-2, with 7 bases matching TRBD1. After removal of 2 bases from V and 11 bases from J, the junction contained 5 bases not matched to a gene. CDR1 is MGHDK, CDR2 SYGVNS, per germline. There are 12 residues in the CDR3. CDR3 loop: CASSETGDEYTF. The CDR3 DNA is TGTGCCAGCAGTGAAACAGGGGATGAGTACACCTTC.

This clone was counted only a few times. A much larger clone lies a single base off, so this may be a read error. The conserved final phenylalanine or tryptophan is absent from the CDR3, which likely points to a read error. Here the CDR3 DNA reads TGCAGCGTTGCTCCCCAGGCGAGCTACACCGTC. Amino acids: CSVAPQASYTV. The V and J genes are TRBV29-1 and TRBJ1-2; D unresolved. Germline assignment: CDR1 SQVTM and CDR2 ANQGSEA. The CDR3 totals 11 residues. V lost 4 bases and J lost 9, with 12 bases in between.

The rearrangement uses TRBV30 and TRBJ1-2, with TRBD1 matching 9 bases. Losses at the gene ends were 1 base for V and 5 bases for J; bases not matched to a gene: 8. Per germline, CDR1 GTSNPN and CDR2 SVGIG (reference sequence). CDR3 size: 15 residues. The CDR3 nucleotides read TGTGCCTGGAGTGATCCCGGGACAGGGATTTATGGCTACACCTTC. It is translated as CAWSDPGTGIYGYTF.

This chain joins TRBV30 and TRBJ2-7; possible D gene TRBD2, 5 bases. The ends were cut back, 4 bases at V and 2 bases at J, with 18 bases in the middle. Per germline, CDR1 GTSNPN and CDR2 SVGIG (reference sequence). This CDR3 spans 15 amino acids. This CDR3 reads CAWTLGVGEAYEQYF. CDR3 sequence (DNA): TGTGCCTGGACCCTCGGTGTCGGGGAAGCCTACGAGCAGTACTTC.

In this sample, this clone turned up a few times. The genes are TRBV30 and TRBJ2-4; TRBD1 aligns across 7 bases. The germline CDR1 and CDR2 sequences are GTSNPN and SVGIG (reference sequence). V shed 0 bases and J 3 bases; nucleotides not matched to a gene: 14. CDR3 length equals 18 residues. The CDR3 DNA sequence: TGTGCCTGGAGTGTAAGTCCTAGAGGGGGCTTCGGCAAAAACATTCAGTACTTC. This codes for CAWSVSPRGGFGKNIQYF.

In DNA form, the CDR3 reads TGTGCCAGCTCACCACCGAACCCCAGTTTGGGCTCACCCCTCCACTTT. It specifies CASSPPNPSLGSPLHF. The chain uses TRBV18 and TRBJ1-6; the D is unclear. Germline lookup yields CDR1 KGHSH and CDR2 LQKENI. CDR3 size: 16 residues. V lost 0 bases and J lost 10, with 16 bases in between. The entire variable domain, with the rest obtained from reference TRBV18 and TRBJ1-6, is as follows: NAGVMQNPRHLVRRRGQEARLRCSPMKGHSHVYWYRQLPEEGLKFMVYLQKENIIDESGMPKERFSAEFPKEGPSILRIQQVVRGDSAAYFCASSPPNPSLGSPLHFGNGTRLTVT.

There are a few counts of this clone. The J gene is TRBJ1-1, the V gene TRBV9; 7 bases line up with TRBD1. The trim removed 4 bases at V and 0 bases at J, leaving 15 bases unmatched. This CDR3 is built from 18 residues. Germline CDR1 SGDLS, CDR2 YYNGEE. The CDR3 sequence: CASSPGDSLLNMNTEAFF. The CDR3 DNA reads TGTGCCAGCAGCCCCGGGGACAGCCTTTTAAACATGAACACTGAAGCTTTCTTT.

This clone was found a few times. The genes are TRBV19 and TRBJ1-5; D is possibly TRBD1 (6 bases). The germline V and J ends were trimmed by 10 bases and 3 bases, with 13 bases remaining between them. Germline V CDR1 and CDR2: LNHDA, SQIVND (reference sequence). This CDR3 contains 13 residues. The CDR3 here is CAIARGYNQPQHF. CDR3 DNA sequence: TGTGCCATCGCCAGGGGTTACAATCAGCCCCAGCATTTT.

The gene calls are TRBV4-2 and TRBJ1-5, with D unresolved. V was pared by 0 bases and J by 3 bases, with 6 bases between. Germline V gene data show CDR1 as LGHNA and CDR2 as YNFKEQ. The CDR3 length is 14 residues. The CDR3 here is CASSQDNNNQPQHF. As DNA, the CDR3 is TGTGCCAGCAGCCAAGATAATAACAATCAGCCCCAGCATTTT.

This clone has more than one count but fewer than ten. The chain is built from TRBV5-1 and TRBJ1-4; D call uncertain. Germline V gene lookup returns CDR1 SGHRS and CDR2 YFSETQ. This CDR3 region has 14 residues. V lost 0 bases to trimming and J lost 7 bases, with 10 bases between them. The CDR3 here is CASSLGKEGEKLFF. The CDR3, as DNA: TGCGCCAGCAGCTTGGGAAAGGAGGGTGAAAAACTGTTTTTT.

This clone was detected a few times. The rearrangement joins TRBV5-1 to TRBJ2-3; 9 bases are shared with TRBD2. Germline values: CDR1 SGHRS, CDR2 YFSETQ. The CDR3 has 14 residues. V was clipped by 3 bases and J by 5 bases; unmatched bases: 4. CDR3 in DNA: TGCGCCAGCAGCTCCAGCGGGGGGAGAGATACGCAGTATTTT. Protein: CASSSSGGRDTQYF.